The next 20 T cell receptor beta chains were all read from a single sample in a study of blood T cell repertoires in COVID-19. Sequencing used immunoSEQ multiplex PCR; TCRdb keeps in-frame clones, though not all of them. This table has 310,000 or so clones, about 90% appearing once. Sequenced input: peripheral blood. These receptors were taken from a woman aged 25 to 39 with COVID-19, enrolled during active disease.

This rearrangement joins TRBV3-1 (or the pseudogene TRBV3-2) to TRBJ2-7; TRBD2 matches at 7 bases. The germline V gene encodes CDR1 LGHDT and CDR2 YNNKEL (reference sequence). V trimming: 3 bases; J trimming: 5 bases; junction bases outside the gene matches: 13. This CDR3 is 16 amino acids long. DNA for the CDR3: TGTGCCAGCAGCCAGCTAGCGGTGACGGGTGAGAACGAGCAGTACTTC. This translates into CASSQLAVTGENEQYF.

This chain connects TRBV11-2 to TRBJ2-1; D gene unclear. With 5 bases removed from V and 6 bases from J, the gap between germline ends came to 14 bases. Per the germline V gene, CDR1 is SGHAT and CDR2 is FQNNGV. The CDR3 has 14 residues. This chain's CDR3 is CASSPSPVTNEQFF. In DNA, the CDR3 is TGTGCCAGCAGCCCCTCCCCAGTAACCAATGAGCAGTTCTTC.

This clone showed up just a few times. The gene calls are TRBV6-2 or TRBV6-3 and TRBJ1-1; D remains unclear. The ends were cut back, 6 bases at V and 1 base at J, with 9 bases in the middle. This CDR3 has 13 residues. Per germline, CDR1 MNHEY and CDR2 SVGEGT. CDR3 protein: CASSPPRNTEAFF. For the CDR3, the DNA is TGTGCCAGCAGCCCCCCGCGGAACACTGAAGCTTTCTTT.

The gene calls are TRBV28 and TRBJ1-5; unclear D gene. V lost 7 bases, J lost 5 bases, and 9 bases lay in between. This CDR3 is built from 12 residues. Germline assignment: CDR1 MDHEN and CDR2 SYDVKM. CDR3 DNA: TGTGCCAGCACCCTACTCCATCAGCCCCAGCATTTT. This translates into CASTLLHQPQHF.

This clone showed up just a few times. The V gene is TRBV11-1, the J gene TRBJ2-1; D possibly corresponds to TRBD1 (6 bases). The CDR3 is 16 amino acids. V was clipped by 4 bases and J by 4 bases, with 17 bases between them. The germline V gene encodes CDR1 SGHAT and CDR2 FQDESV (reference sequence). This CDR3 reads CASSSWDTPLYNEQFF. CDR3 coding DNA: TGTGCCAGCAGCTCCTGGGACACCCCTTTGTACAATGAGCAGTTCTTC.

The V call is TRBV7-8, the J call TRBJ2-6, with a possible D match to TRBD2 (5 bases). Trimming cost V 5 bases and J 2 bases, with 10 bases left between them. Germline-derived CDR1 and CDR2 are SGHVS and FQNEAQ. This CDR3 is built from 15 residues. For the CDR3, the DNA is TGTGCCAGCAGCCCGAGGGTAACTGGGGCCAACGTCCTGACTTTC. Amino acids: CASSPRVTGANVLTF.

V usage is TRBV30 and J usage is TRBJ2-5; D may be TRBD2 (5 bases). CDR3 size: 13 residues. V lost 0 bases to trimming and J lost 6 bases, with 11 bases between them. Germline lookup yields CDR1 GTSNPN and CDR2 SVGIG (reference sequence). The CDR3: CAWSVRGGQTQYF. Here the CDR3 DNA reads TGTGCCTGGAGTGTACGAGGAGGTCAGACCCAGTACTTC.

This clone was observed once. The chain combines TRBV28 with TRBJ2-7, with 9 nucleotides matching TRBD1. V gave up 6 bases and J gave up 7 bases; unmatched junction bases: 10. Germline-derived CDR1 and CDR2 are MDHEN and SYDVKM. The CDR3 is made up of 14 amino acids. This chain's CDR3 is CASSWDRARGEQYF. In nucleotides, the CDR3 is TGTGCCAGCAGCTGGGACAGGGCTCGAGGGGAGCAGTACTTC.

The genes are TRBV18 and TRBJ2-5; the D gene is possibly TRBD2 (5 bases). In germline, CDR1 is KGHSH, CDR2 LQKENI. The V gene lost 1 base and the J gene lost 7 bases, with 19 bases spanning the gap. The CDR3 consists of 16 residues. CDR3 protein: CASSPLRVPEVGTQYF. DNA of the CDR3: TGTGCCAGCTCACCACTGCGGGTCCCAGAGGTTGGGACCCAGTACTTC.

This clone was detected once. This chain joins TRBV14 and TRBJ1-3; TRBD1 is a possible D gene (5 bases). Germline CDR1 reads SGHDN; CDR2 reads FVKESK. Trimming took 6 bases from V and 0 from J, leaving 12 bases between them. This CDR3 region has 15 residues. The CDR3 region is CASSLQDISGNTIYF. CDR3 DNA: TGTGCCAGCAGTTTACAGGACATCTCTGGAAACACCATATATTTT. Filled out from reference TRBV14 and TRBJ1-3, the complete variable domain reads EAGVTQFPSHSVIEKGQTVTLRCDPISGHDNLYWYRRVMGKEIKFLLHFVKESKQDESGMPNNRFLAERTGGTYSTLKVQPAELEDSGVYFCASSLQDISGNTIYFGEGSWLTVV.

This chain uses TRBV2 with TRBJ1-1, with D possibly being TRBD1 (6 bases). The germline gives CDR1 SNHLY, CDR2 FYNNEI. Trimming left V 6 bases short and J 2 bases short, with 16 bases between. This CDR3 region has 15 residues. The CDR3 DNA follows: TGTGCCAGCAGCTACCAACGGACAGTTAACACTGAAGCTTTCTTT. Protein product: CASSYQRTVNTEAFF.

The rearrangement uses TRBV4-1 and TRBJ2-3; TRBD2 aligns across 9 bases. Germline CDR1 is MGHRA and CDR2 is YSYEKL. J gave up 0 bases and V 4 bases, and 5 bases lay outside the gene matches. The CDR3 runs 16 residues. The CDR3 loop reads CASSRLAATSTDTQYF. CDR3 in DNA: TGCGCCAGCAGCCGACTAGCGGCTACTAGCACAGATACGCAGTATTTT.

The chain employs TRBV6-2 or TRBV6-3 and TRBJ2-7, with 8 bases identical to TRBD2. Trimming removed 0 bases from V and 9 bases from J; junction bases left unmatched: 10. CDR1 is MNHEY and CDR2 is SVGEGT in the germline V gene. This CDR3 contains 15 residues. As DNA, the CDR3 is TGTGCCAGCAGTTACTCGAGAAGCGGGAGCTCTGCGCAGTACTTC. Translation gives CASSYSRSGSSAQYF.

The rearrangement joins TRBV27 to TRBJ1-2; 9 nucleotides align to TRBD1. CDR1 and CDR2 (germline): MNHEY, SMNVEV (reference sequence). CDR3 length: 13 amino acids. V gave up 6 bases and J gave up 6 bases; unmatched junction bases: 5. The CDR3 DNA reads TGTGCCAGCAGGACAGGGGGAAAGGATGGCTACACCTTC. Translating gives CASRTGGKDGYTF.

The rearrangement joins TRBV28 to TRBJ1-3, with D unresolved. The germline V gene has CDR1 MDHEN and CDR2 SYDVKM. V was shortened by 4 bases and J by 0 bases, with 22 bases between the two germline ends. The CDR3 loop spans 19 amino acids. CDR3 DNA sequence: TGTGCCAGCAGTTCCCTAGAGATTAGGTCGGACTTCTCTGGAAACACCATATATTTT. Its translation: CASSSLEIRSDFSGNTIYF.

The V call is TRBV20-1, the J call TRBJ1-1; D remains unclear. The germline V gene encodes CDR1 DFQATT and CDR2 SNEGSKA (reference sequence). The CDR3 runs 11 residues. V lost 2 bases to trimming and J lost 1 base, with 2 bases between them. The CDR3 sequence: CSARRNTEAFF. The CDR3 region has the DNA TGCAGTGCTAGACGGAACACTGAAGCTTTCTTT.

V and J are TRBV6-5 and TRBJ2-2; D is uncertain. The V gene's germline CDR1 is MNHEY and CDR2 SVGAGI. Between the trimmed V and J ends, which lost 6 bases and 3 bases, there was a span of 11 bases. This CDR3 spans 14 amino acids. CDR3 sequence reads: CASRPDFYTGELFF. The DNA for the CDR3 is TGTGCCAGCAGACCTGACTTCTACACCGGGGAGCTGTTTTTT.

The genes are TRBV5-1 and TRBJ1-2, with 11 bases lining up with TRBD1. Germline V gene lookup returns CDR1 SGHRS and CDR2 YFSETQ. This CDR3 has 16 residues. Unmatched junction bases numbered 10, after V lost 7 bases and J lost 2 bases. This CDR3 is CASGPGTGGLNYGYTF. The CDR3 DNA reads TGCGCCAGCGGACCCGGGACAGGGGGTTTAAACTATGGCTACACCTTC.

The V call is TRBV4-1, the J call TRBJ2-2; 12 nucleotides line up with TRBD2. The CDR3 length is 17 residues. The V segment lost 4 bases and the J segment 4 bases; nucleotides outside the gene matches: 7. CDR1 and CDR2 (germline): MGHRA, YSYEKL. CDR3 sequence reads: CASSPRTSGIATGELFF. As DNA, the CDR3 is TGCGCCAGCAGCCCCAGGACTAGCGGGATAGCCACCGGGGAGCTGTTTTTT.

The CDR3 here is CASSQYPGLAGNEQFF. CDR3 nucleotides: TGCGCCAGCAGCCAGTACCCGGGACTAGCGGGAAATGAGCAGTTCTTC. The rearrangement links TRBV4-1 to TRBJ2-1; TRBD2 matches at 13 bases. This CDR3 is built from 16 residues. The trim removed 3 bases at V and 7 bases at J, leaving 6 bases unmatched. CDR1 and CDR2 (germline): MGHRA, YSYEKL.